This T cell receptor beta chain was observed in a study of identifying expanded T cells in peripheral blood. Trimming stripped 6 bases from V and 6 bases from J, with 6 bases between. This CDR3 is built from 12 residues. CDR1 is MNHEY, CDR2 SMNVEV, per germline (reference sequence). Sequencing was performed with immunoSEQ multiplex PCR; in TCRdb, only in-frame clones are kept and a portion is missing. The sample has about 110,000 clones, around 90% seen once. This clone was picked up one time. What it binds is unknown. Study observations and caveats: Two-week clone count variance significantly increased as total template count grew. Differentially abundant clones: approximately 1.3 between replicates, just under 17 at approximately two weeks, 19 to 20 at four.

Material for sequencing was blood. The clonotype was recovered from a person between 18 and 70 years old in good health. The V and J genes are TRBV27 and TRBJ1-6; D gene uncertain. The CDR3 protein is CASRVGNSPLHF. The CDR3 bases are TGTGCCAGCAGGGTCGGTAATTCACCCCTCCACTTT.